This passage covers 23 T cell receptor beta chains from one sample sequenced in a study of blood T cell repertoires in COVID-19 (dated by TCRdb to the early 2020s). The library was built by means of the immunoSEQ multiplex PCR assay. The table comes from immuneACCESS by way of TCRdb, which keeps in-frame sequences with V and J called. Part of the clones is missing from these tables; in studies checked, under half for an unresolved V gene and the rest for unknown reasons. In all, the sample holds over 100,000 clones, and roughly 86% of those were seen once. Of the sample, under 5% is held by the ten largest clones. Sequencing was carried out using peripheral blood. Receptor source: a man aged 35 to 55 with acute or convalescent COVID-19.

The CDR3 loop is CASSPWTGEGEKLFF. The CDR3 coding sequence is TGCGCCAGCAGCCCCTGGACAGGCGAGGGTGAAAAACTGTTTTTT. The chain combines TRBV5-1 with TRBJ1-4; 7 nucleotides match TRBD1. Germline V gene lookup returns CDR1 SGHRS and CDR2 YFSETQ. V gave up 4 bases and J gave up 7 bases; unmatched junction bases: 10. The CDR3 runs 15 residues.

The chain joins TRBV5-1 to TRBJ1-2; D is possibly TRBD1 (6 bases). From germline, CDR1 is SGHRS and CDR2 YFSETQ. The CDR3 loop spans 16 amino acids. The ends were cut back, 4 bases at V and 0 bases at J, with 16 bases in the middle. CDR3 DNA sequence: TGCGCCAGCAGCACGGGAGGGGGGATGGCTAACTATGGCTACACCTTC. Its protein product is CASSTGGGMANYGYTF.

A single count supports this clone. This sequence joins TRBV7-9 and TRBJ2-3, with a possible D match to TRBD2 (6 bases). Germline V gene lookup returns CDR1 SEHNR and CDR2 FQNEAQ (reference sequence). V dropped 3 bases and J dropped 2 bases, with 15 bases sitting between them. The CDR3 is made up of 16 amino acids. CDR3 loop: CASSFGGPLITDTQYF. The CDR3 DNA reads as TGTGCCAGCAGCTTCGGGGGACCCCTCATCACAGATACGCAGTATTTT.

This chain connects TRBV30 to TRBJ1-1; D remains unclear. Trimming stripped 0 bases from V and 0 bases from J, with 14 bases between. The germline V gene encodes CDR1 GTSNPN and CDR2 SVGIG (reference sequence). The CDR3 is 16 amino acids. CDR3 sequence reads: CAWSVYVFGMNTEAFF. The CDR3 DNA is TGTGCCTGGAGTGTATATGTTTTCGGGATGAACACTGAAGCTTTCTTT.

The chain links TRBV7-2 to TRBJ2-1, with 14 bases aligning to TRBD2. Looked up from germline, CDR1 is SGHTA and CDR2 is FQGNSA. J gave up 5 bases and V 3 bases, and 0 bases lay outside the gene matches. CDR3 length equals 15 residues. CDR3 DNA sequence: TGTGCCAGCAGCTTGACTAGCGGGGGGGACAATGAGCAGTTCTTC. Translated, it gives CASSLTSGGDNEQFF.

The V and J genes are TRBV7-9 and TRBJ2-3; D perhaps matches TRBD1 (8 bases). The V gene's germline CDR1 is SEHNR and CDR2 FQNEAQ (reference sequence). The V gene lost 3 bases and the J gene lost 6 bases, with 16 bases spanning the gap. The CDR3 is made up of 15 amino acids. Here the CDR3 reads CASSFGDRGGDTQYF. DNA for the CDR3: TGTGCCAGCAGCTTTGGCGACAGGGGAGGGGATACGCAGTATTTT.

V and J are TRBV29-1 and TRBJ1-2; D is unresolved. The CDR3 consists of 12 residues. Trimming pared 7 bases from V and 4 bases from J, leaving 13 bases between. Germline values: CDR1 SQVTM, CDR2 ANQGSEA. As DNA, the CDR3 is TGCAGCGCCGAAGAGCCGAGCTATGGCTACACCTTC. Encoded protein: CSAEEPSYGYTF.

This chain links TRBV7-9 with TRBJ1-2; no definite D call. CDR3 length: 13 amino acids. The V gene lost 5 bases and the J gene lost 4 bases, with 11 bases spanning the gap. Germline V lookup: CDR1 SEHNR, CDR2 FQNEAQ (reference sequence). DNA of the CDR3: TGTGCCAGCAGCCTCATTGGCGGCTATGGCTACACCTTC. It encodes CASSLIGGYGYTF.

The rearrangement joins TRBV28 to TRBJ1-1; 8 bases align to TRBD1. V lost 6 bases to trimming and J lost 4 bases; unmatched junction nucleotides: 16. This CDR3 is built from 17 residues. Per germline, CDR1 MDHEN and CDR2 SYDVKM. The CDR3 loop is CASRIPSDRGEGTEAFF. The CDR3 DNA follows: TGTGCCAGCAGAATCCCGTCAGACAGGGGTGAAGGCACTGAAGCTTTCTTT. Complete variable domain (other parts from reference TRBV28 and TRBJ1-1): DVKVTQSSRYLVKRTGEKVFLECVQDMDHENMFWYRQDPGLGLRLIYFSYDVKMKEKGDIPEGYSVSREKKERFSLILESASTNQTSMYLCASRIPSDRGEGTEAFFGQGTRLTVV.

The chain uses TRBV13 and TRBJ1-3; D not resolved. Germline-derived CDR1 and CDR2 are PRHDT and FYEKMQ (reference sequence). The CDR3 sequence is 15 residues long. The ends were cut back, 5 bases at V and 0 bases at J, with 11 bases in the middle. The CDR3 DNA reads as TGTGCCAGCAGCCGGCCGACTACCTCTGGAAACACCATATATTTT. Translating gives CASSRPTTSGNTIYF.

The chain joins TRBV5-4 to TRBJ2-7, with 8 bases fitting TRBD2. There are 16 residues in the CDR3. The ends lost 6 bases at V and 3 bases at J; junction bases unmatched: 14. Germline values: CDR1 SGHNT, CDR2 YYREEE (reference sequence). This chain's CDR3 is CASMSRAGGADYEQYF. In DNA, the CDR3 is TGTGCCAGCATGTCTAGGGCGGGAGGCGCGGACTACGAGCAGTACTTC. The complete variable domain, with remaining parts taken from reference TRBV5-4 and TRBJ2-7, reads ETGVTQSPTHLIKTRGQQVTLRCSSQSGHNTVSWYQQALGQGPQFIFQYYREEENGRGNFPPRFSGLQFPNYSSELNVNALELDDSALYLCASMSRAGGADYEQYFGPGTRLTVT.

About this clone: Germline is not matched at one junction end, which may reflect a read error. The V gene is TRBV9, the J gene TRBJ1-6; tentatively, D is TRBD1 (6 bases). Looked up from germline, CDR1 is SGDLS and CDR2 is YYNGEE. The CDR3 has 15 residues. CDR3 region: CASSVEQGYSSPLHF. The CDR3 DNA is TGTGCCAGCAGCGTAGAACAGGGTTATAGTTCACCCCTCCACTTT.

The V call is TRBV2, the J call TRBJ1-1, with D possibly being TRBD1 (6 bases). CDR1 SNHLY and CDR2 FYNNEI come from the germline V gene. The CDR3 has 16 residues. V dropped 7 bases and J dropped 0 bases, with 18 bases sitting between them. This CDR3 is CASKNYRETVNTEAFF. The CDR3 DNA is TGTGCCAGCAAAAACTACAGGGAGACGGTGAACACTGAAGCTTTCTTT.

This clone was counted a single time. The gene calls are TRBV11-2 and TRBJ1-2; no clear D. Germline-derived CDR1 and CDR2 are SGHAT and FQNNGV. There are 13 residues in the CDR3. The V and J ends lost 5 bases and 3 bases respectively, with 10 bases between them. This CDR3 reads CASSREVDYGYTF. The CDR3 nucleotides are TGTGCCAGCAGCCGCGAAGTGGACTATGGCTACACCTTC.

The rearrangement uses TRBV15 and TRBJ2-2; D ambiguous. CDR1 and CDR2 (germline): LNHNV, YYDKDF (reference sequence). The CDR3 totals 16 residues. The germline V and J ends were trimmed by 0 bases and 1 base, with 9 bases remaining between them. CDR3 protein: CATSRDAPGNTGELFF. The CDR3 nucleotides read TGTGCCACCAGCAGAGATGCCCCGGGGAACACCGGGGAGCTGTTTTTT. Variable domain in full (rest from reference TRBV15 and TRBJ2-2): DAMVIQNPRYQVTQFGKPVTLSCSQTLNHNVMYWYQQKSSQAPKLLFHYYDKDFNNEADTPDNFQSRRPNTSFCFLDIRSPGLGDTAMYLCATSRDAPGNTGELFFGEGSRLTVL.

In DNA, the CDR3 is TGTGCCAGCAGCGTAGGGGCCGACAGTGCCTATGGCTACACCTTC. Translated, it gives CASSVGADSAYGYTF. The chain uses TRBV9 and TRBJ1-2, with a tentative D call TRBD1 (5 bases). The CDR3 consists of 15 residues. Germline CDR1 and CDR2: SGDLS and YYNGEE. V lost 0 bases and J 4 bases, leaving 13 bases between the germline ends.

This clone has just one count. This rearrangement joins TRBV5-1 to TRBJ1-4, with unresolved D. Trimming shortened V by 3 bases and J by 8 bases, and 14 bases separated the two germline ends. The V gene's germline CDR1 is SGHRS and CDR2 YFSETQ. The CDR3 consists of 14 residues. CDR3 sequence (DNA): TGCGCCAGCAGCTCCGAGGGTAGAGGGGAAAAACTGTTTTTT. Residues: CASSSEGRGEKLFF.

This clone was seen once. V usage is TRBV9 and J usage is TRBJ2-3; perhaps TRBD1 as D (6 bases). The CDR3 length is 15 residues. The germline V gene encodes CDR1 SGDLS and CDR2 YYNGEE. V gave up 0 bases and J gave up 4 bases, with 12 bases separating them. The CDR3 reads CASSVVGGRADTQYF. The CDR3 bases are TGTGCCAGCAGCGTAGTAGGGGGAAGGGCAGATACGCAGTATTTT.

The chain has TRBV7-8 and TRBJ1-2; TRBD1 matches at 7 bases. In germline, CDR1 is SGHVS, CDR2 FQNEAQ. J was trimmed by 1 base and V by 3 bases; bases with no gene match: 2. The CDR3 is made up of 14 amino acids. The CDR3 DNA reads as TGTGCCAGCAGCTTCGGACAGGTTAACTATGGCTACACCTTC. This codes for CASSFGQVNYGYTF.

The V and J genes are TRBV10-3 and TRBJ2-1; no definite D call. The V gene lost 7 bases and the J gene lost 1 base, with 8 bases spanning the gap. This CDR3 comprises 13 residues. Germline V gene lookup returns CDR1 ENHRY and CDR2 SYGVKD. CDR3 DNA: TGTGCCATCATGGCGGAGTCCTACAATGAGCAGTTCTTC. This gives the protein CAIMAESYNEQFF.

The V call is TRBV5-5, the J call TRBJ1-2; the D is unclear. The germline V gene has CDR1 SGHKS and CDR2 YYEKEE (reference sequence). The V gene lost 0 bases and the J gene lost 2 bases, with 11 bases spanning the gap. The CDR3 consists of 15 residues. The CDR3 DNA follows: TGTGCCAGCAGCTTGGATCCGGGGTTAAACTATGGCTACACCTTC. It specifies CASSLDPGLNYGYTF.

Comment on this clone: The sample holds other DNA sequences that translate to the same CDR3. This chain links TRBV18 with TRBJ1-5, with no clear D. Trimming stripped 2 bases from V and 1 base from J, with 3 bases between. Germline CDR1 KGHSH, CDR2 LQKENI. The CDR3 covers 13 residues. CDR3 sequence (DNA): TGTGCCAGCTCACCAGAGAGCAATCAGCCCCAGCATTTT. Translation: CASSPESNQPQHF. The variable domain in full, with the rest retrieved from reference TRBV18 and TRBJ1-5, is NAGVMQNPRHLVRRRGQEARLRCSPMKGHSHVYWYRQLPEEGLKFMVYLQKENIIDESGMPKERFSAEFPKEGPSILRIQQVVRGDSAAYFCASSPESNQPQHFGDGTRLSIL.

The CDR3 region has the DNA TGTGCCAGCTCACTTGGGACAGGGGGCGCAGATACGCAGTATTTT. Protein: CASSLGTGGADTQYF. The rearrangement uses TRBV18 and TRBJ2-3; 12 bases agree with TRBD1. The CDR3 extends over 15 amino acids. V was pared by 4 bases and J by 4 bases, with 3 bases of the junction left unmatched. Germline assignment: CDR1 KGHSH and CDR2 LQKENI. The complete variable domain, with remaining parts taken from reference TRBV18 and TRBJ2-3, reads NAGVMQNPRHLVRRRGQEARLRCSPMKGHSHVYWYRQLPEEGLKFMVYLQKENIIDESGMPKERFSAEFPKEGPSILRIQQVVRGDSAAYFCASSLGTGGADTQYFGPGTRLTVL.